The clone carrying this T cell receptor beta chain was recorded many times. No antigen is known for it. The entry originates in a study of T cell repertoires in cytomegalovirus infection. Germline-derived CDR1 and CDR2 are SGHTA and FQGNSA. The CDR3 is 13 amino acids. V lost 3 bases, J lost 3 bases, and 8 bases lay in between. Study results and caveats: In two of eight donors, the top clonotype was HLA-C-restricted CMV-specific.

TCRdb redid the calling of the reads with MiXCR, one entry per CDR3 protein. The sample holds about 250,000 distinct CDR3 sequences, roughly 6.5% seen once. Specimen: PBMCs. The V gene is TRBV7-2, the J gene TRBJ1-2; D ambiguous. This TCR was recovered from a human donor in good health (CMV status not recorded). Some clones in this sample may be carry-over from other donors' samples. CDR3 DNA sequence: TGTGCCAGCAGCTTGATTAACGACTATGGCTACACCTTC. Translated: CASSLINDYGYTF.